This paragraph reports one TCR beta chain. Its specific antigen is unknown. Per-base qualities were not stored, and no clone one base away is much larger. The immunoSEQ Assay, a bias-controlled multiplex PCR, was used to amplify TCRbeta CDR3 regions from genomic DNA. The paper's data handling went like this. Within the assay, amplification of reference gene primers was used to estimate how many nucleated cells each sample contained. To quantify the absolute abundance of each unique TCRbeta CDR3 rearrangement, sequence reads were collapsed and filtered. For each sample, productive Simpson clonality was calculated as the square root of Simpson's diversity index over productive rearrangements. TCRdb provides this immuneACCESS table in a form limited to in-frame rearrangements. Some clones are lacking; in checked studies, under half of them reflect an unresolved V gene, and why the rest are absent is not known. That table furnishes V, J and clone size, whereas the DNA furnished D and trimming. The sample table lists about 500,000 clones, 85% to 90% of them with a count of one. The ten largest clonotypes hold about 0.91% of the sample.

The data derive from a study of blood T cell repertoires in COVID-19 (TCRdb year 2020). At the level of the whole study: Collaborator samples came from the United States, Italy and Spain and covered acute and convalescent phases of COVID-19. Where available, HLA class I and class II types were obtained from metadata supplied by the sample provider rather than from assay-based typing. Deeply sampled blood TCRbeta repertoires from subjects exposed to, actively infected with, or recovered from COVID-19 were included in the dataset. The samples were drawn from the first 160 participants of the ongoing ImmuneRACE study and from under 1,500 subjects provided by 6 global collaborators. The repertoires were made available in a free public database intended to serve as a resource for research on the immune response to SARS-CoV-2. The prospective study material was composed of cDNA or gDNA derived from T cells, B-cell-depleted T cells, or PBMCs. The sample metadata nearly always contained a de-identified subject ID, COVID-19 status, age in years and sex. On the study overall, not on this receptor specifically: Clinical and demographic metadata were provided uncurated, with the amount varying by source and participant.

One collaborating source in Seattle enrolled patients while the patients were actively infected and followed the patients over time throughout the course of disease. Each collaborating institution followed its own protocols to collect whole blood in K2EDTA tubes. Collaborator samples were shipped for TCRbeta analysis as frozen whole blood, isolated PBMCs, or DNA extracted from either sample type. The receptor's source is a man between 18 and 29 years old with COVID-19, enrolled during active disease. The sequencing sample was made of peripheral blood.

The DNA sequence follows: TGTGCCAGCAGCTTACAAGGGGGACTAAGCATGGATGGCTACACCTTC. The translation is CASSLQGGLSMDGYTF. The chain is encoded by TRBV7-8 joined to TRBJ1-2; 6 matching bases give a weak D call of TRBD1. The germline V gene sets CDR1 to SGHVS and CDR2 to FQNEAQ. Reading from cysteine to phenylalanine, the CDR3 counts 16 amino acids. CDR3 DNA only is kept here, 48 bases in frame from base 1. A distance of 19 bases separates the germline ends of V and J, which lose 2 bases and 6 bases respectively.